This entry is about one T cell receptor (beta chain). What it recognizes is unknown. This entry comes from a study of cytomegalovirus exposure and HLA in healthy donors. Study-wide points: Reports showed the classifier diagnosing cytomegalovirus status with high specificity and sensitivity. There were reportedly fewer N-insertions in an Asian-associated ancestry cluster than the roughly 670-donor mean, in a later analysis.

CDR3 length: 12 amino acids. The V end was cut by 6 bases, the J end by 5 bases, with 8 bases between. Germline V lookup: CDR1 SNHLY, CDR2 FYNNEI. 60 Vbeta and 13 Jbeta primers were used in PCR. TCRdb keeps only in-frame clones here, not all; method: immunoSEQ multiplex PCR. The data show about 120,000 clones, 70% to 90% seen once. The sample was PBMCs. This TCR was recovered from a man younger than 35 in good health and CMV-seropositive. The chain has TRBV2 and TRBJ1-5, with D unresolved. Written as DNA, the CDR3 is TGTGCCAGCAGCCGCACGGATCAGCCCCAGCATTTT. It translates to CASSRTDQPQHF.